A selection of T cell receptor beta chains follows, all from one sample in a study of blood T cell repertoires in COVID-19. Using immunoSEQ multiplex PCR, the repertoire was profiled, and TCRdb retains in-frame clones only, with some absent. This table holds tens of thousands of clones, roughly 87% found once. Sequencing was carried out using peripheral blood. Every receptor here comes from a man older than 75 with acute or convalescent COVID-19. Each CDR3 is given with its conserved first and last residue. The D gene is left open where the match is weak. Rows give clone size only sometimes, using once, few, many, or a class for an expanded clone.

NA,TRBJ2-1,TRBV7-2,NA,TGTGCCAGCAGCTTAGCGGCCAGCTACGGAGGGGTGGAGCAGTTCTTC,CASSLAASYGGVEQFF
NA,TRBJ2-5,TRBV12-5,TRBD1,TGTGCTAGTGGTTTGGGGGCAACAGGGGGCGGAGAGACCCAGTACTTC,CASGLGATGGGETQYF
NA,TRBJ2-2,TRBV30,TRBD1,TGTGCCTACAACAGGGGAAACACCGGGGAGCTGTTTTTT,CAYNRGNTGELFF
NA,TRBJ1-1,TRBV27,TRBD1,TGTGCCAGCAGTCGACAGGGAGGAATTGGTGAAGCTTTCTTT,CASSRQGGIGEAFF
NA,TRBJ1-1,TRBV12-5,NA,TGTGCTAGTGGTGGGGCTAACAGGGAGGGGGACGCTTTCTTT,CASGGANREGDAFF
NA,TRBJ2-2,TRBV19,NA,TGTGCCAGTACAAACACCGGGGAGCTGTTTTTT,CASTNTGELFF
once,TRBJ1-1,TRBV28,NA,TGTGCCAGCAGTACGGTGAGCACTGAAGCTTTCTTT,CASSTVSTEAFF
NA,TRBJ2-6,TRBV9,NA,TGTGCCAGCAGCGCCACCATTATAAGGCAGGGATCTGGGGCCAACGTCCTGACTTTC,CASSATIIRQGSGANVLTF
once,TRBJ1-4,TRBV7-9,NA,TGTGCCAGCAGCTTAGGGGCAGCCAATGAAAAACTGTTTTTT,CASSLGAANEKLFF
NA,TRBJ1-5,TRBV5-1,NA,TGCGCCAGCAGCTTGGCAGGGGTGGGCAATCAGCCCCAGCATTTT,CASSLAGVGNQPQHF
few,TRBJ2-2,TRBV5-5,TRBD2,TGTGCCAGCAGCCCCATTAGCGGGGGCGAGGGGGAGCTGTTTTTT,CASSPISGGEGELFF
once,TRBJ2-3,TRBV4-1,NA,TGCGCCAGCAGCAAGGGGGGGGCCCTTAGGGCAGATACGCAGTATTTT,CASSKGGALRADTQYF
NA,TRBJ1-1,TRBV7-8,NA,TGTGCCAGCAGCGATGCGTTTGCCGCAAACACTGAAGCTTTCTTT,CASSDAFAANTEAFF
once,TRBJ2-3,TRBV3-1/TRBV3-2,NA,TGTGCCAGCTCACTAACGGGGGCAGATACGCAGTATTTT,CASSLTGADTQYF
NA,TRBJ2-1,TRBV5-1,TRBD2,TGCGCCAGCAGCTGGTTTAGACTAGCGGATTATTCCGCCAATGAGCAGTTCTTC,CASSWFRLADYSANEQFF
once,TRBJ1-6,TRBV3-1/TRBV3-2,TRBD1,TGTGCCAGCAGCCCCCGGACAGGGGGTAATTCACCCCTCCACTTT,CASSPRTGGNSPLHF
NA,TRBJ1-1,TRBV19,NA,TGTGCCAGTAGTATGGGGGGGAACACTGAAGCTTTCTTT,CASSMGGNTEAFF
NA,TRBJ1-5,TRBV24-1,TRBD1,TGTGCCACCAGTCAGACAGGGTTGAATCAGCCCCAGCATTTT,CATSQTGLNQPQHF
NA,TRBJ1-1,TRBV10-2,NA,TGCGCCAGCAGTGAGGCAGGGAACACTGAAGCTTTCTTT,CASSEAGNTEAFF
NA,TRBJ2-7,TRBV4-1,TRBD2,TGCGCCAGCAGCCAAGAACCGTTAGGGACTACCTACGAGCAGTACTTC,CASSQEPLGTTYEQYF